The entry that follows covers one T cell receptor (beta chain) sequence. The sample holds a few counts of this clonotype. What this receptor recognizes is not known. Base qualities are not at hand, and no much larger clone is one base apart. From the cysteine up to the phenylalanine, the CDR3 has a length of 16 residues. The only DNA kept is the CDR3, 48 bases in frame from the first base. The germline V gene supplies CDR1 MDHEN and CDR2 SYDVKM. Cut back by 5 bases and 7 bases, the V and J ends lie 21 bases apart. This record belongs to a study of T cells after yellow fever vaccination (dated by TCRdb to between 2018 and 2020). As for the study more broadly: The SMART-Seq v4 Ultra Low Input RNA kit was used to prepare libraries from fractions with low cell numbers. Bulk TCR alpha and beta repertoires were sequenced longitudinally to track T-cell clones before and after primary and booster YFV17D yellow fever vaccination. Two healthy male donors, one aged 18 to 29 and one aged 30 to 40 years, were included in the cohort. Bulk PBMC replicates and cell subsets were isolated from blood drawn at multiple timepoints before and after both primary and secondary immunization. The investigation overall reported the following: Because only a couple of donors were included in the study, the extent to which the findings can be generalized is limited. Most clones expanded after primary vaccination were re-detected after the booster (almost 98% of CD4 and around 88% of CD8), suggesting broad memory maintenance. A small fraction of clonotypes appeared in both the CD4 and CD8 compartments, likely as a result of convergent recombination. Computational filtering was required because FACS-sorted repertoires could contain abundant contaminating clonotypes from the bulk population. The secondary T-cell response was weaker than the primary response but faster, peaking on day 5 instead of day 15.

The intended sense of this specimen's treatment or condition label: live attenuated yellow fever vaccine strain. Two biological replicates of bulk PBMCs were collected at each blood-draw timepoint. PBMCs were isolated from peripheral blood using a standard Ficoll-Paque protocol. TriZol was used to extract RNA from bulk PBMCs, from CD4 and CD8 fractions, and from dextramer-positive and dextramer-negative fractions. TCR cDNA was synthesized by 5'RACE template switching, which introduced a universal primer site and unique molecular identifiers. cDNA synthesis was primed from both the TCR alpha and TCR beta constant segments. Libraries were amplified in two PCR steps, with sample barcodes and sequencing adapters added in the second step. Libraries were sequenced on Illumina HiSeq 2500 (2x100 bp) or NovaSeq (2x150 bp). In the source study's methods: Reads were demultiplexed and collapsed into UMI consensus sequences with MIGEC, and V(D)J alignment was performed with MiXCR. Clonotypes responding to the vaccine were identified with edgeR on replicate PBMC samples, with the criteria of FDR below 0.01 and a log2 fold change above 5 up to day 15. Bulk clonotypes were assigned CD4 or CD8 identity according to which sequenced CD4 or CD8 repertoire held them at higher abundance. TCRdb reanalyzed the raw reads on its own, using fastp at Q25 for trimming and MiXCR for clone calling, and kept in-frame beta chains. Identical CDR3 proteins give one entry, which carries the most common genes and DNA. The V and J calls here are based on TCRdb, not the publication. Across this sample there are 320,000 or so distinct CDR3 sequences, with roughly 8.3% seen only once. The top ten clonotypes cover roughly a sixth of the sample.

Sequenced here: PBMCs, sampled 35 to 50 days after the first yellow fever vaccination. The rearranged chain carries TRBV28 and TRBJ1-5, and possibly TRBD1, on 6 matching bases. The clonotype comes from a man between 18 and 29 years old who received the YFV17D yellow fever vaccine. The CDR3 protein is CASSPHVEGGRQPQHF. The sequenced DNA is TGTGCCAGCAGTCCCCACGTCGAGGGGGGGAGACAGCCCCAGCATTTT.